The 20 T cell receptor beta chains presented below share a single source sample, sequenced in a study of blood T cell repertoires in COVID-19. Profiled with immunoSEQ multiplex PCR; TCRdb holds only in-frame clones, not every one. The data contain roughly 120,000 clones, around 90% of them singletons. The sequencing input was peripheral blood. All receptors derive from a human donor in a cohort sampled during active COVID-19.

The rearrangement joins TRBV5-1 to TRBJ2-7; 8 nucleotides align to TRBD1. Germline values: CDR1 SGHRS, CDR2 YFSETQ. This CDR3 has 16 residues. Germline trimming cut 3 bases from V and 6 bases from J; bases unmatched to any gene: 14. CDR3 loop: CASSSLPQGANLEQYF. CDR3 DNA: TGCGCCAGCAGCTCGTTACCCCAGGGGGCGAATCTCGAGCAGTACTTC.

CDR3 region: CAIPALGTSVNEQFF. Here the CDR3 DNA reads TGTGCCATCCCTGCCCTCGGGACTAGCGTCAATGAGCAGTTCTTC. The chain combines TRBV6-5 with TRBJ2-1, with TRBD2 identical over 10 bases. The length of the CDR3 is 15 residues. The J segment lost 6 bases and the V segment lost 10 bases, leaving 12 bases of the junction unmatched. Germline values: CDR1 MNHEY, CDR2 SVGAGI.

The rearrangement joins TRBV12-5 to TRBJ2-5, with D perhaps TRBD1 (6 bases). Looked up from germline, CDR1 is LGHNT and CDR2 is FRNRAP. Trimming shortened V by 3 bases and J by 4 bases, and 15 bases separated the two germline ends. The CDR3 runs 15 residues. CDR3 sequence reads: CASGLPEGVPETQYF. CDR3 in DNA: TGTGCTAGTGGTTTACCAGAGGGGGTCCCAGAGACCCAGTACTTC. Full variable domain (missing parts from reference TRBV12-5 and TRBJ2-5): DARVTQTPRHKVTEMGQEVTMRCQPILGHNTVFWYRQTMMQGLELLAYFRNRAPLDDSGMPKDRFSAEMPDATLATLKIQPSEPRDSAVYFCASGLPEGVPETQYFGPGTRLLVL.

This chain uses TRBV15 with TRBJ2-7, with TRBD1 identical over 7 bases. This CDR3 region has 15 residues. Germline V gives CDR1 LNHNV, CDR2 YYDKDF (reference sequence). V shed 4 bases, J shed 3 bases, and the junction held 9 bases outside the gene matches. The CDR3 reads CATSTPRGQSYEQYF. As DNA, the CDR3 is TGTGCCACCAGCACCCCCAGGGGACAGAGCTACGAGCAGTACTTC.

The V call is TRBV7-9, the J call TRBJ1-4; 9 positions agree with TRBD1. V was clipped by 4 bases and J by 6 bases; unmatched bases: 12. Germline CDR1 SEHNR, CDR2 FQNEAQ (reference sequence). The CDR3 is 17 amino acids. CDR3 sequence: CASSWGGTGSRDEKLFF. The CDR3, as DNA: TGTGCCAGCAGCTGGGGGGGGACAGGGAGTAGAGATGAAAAACTGTTTTTT.

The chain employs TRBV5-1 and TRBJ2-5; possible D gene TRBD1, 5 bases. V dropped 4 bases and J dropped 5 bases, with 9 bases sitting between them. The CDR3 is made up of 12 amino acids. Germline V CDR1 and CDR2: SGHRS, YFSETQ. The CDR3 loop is CASSRGRETQYF. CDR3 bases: TGCGCCAGCAGCAGGGGCCGGGAGACCCAGTACTTC.

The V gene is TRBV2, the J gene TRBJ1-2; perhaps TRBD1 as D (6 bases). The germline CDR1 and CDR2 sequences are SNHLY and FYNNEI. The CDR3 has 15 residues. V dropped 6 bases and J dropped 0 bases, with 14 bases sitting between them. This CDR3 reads CASSIQGASNYGYTF. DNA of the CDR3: TGTGCCAGCAGCATACAGGGAGCCTCTAACTATGGCTACACCTTC.

The DNA for the CDR3 is TGTGCCAGCAGTGAAATATCGGTGGACACTGAAGCTTTCTTT. Translating it yields CASSEISVDTEAFF. The V gene is TRBV6-1, the J gene TRBJ1-1; D remains unclear. Looked up from germline, CDR1 is MNHNS and CDR2 is SASEGT. Trimming cost V 2 bases and J 3 bases, with 10 bases left between them. The CDR3 consists of 14 residues.

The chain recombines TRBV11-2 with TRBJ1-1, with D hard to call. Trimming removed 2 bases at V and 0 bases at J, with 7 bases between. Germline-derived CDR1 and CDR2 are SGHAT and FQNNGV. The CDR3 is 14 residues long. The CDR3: CASSLLQVNTEAFF. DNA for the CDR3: TGTGCCAGCAGCTTACTCCAGGTGAACACTGAAGCTTTCTTT.

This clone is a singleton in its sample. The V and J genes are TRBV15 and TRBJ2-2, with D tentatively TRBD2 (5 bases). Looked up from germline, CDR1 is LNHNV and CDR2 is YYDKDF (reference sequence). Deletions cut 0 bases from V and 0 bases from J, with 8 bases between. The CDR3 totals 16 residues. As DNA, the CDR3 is TGTGCCACCAGCAGAGAGTTAGCGACGAACACCGGGGAGCTGTTTTTT. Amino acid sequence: CATSRELATNTGELFF. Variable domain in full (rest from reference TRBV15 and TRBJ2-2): DAMVIQNPRYQVTQFGKPVTLSCSQTLNHNVMYWYQQKSSQAPKLLFHYYDKDFNNEADTPDNFQSRRPNTSFCFLDIRSPGLGDTAMYLCATSRELATNTGELFFGEGSRLTVL.

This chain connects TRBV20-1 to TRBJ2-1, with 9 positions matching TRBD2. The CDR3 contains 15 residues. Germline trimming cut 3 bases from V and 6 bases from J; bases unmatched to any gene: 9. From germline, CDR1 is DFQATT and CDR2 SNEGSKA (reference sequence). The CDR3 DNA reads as TGCAGTGCTAGTAACGCGGGGGGGGGATTCAATGAGCAGTTCTTC. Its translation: CSASNAGGGFNEQFF.

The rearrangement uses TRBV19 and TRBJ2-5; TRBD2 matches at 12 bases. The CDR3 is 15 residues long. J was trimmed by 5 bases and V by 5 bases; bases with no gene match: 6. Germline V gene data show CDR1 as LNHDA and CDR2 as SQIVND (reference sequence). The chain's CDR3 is CASSGTSGYAETQYF. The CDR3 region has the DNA TGTGCCAGTAGTGGGACTAGCGGGTACGCGGAGACCCAGTACTTC.

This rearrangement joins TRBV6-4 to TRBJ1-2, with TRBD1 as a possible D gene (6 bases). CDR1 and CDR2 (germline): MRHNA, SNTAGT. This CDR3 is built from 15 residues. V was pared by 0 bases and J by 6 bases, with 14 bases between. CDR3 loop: CASSDSSTGKDGYTF. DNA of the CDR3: TGTGCCAGCAGTGACTCCTCTACAGGGAAGGATGGCTACACCTTC.

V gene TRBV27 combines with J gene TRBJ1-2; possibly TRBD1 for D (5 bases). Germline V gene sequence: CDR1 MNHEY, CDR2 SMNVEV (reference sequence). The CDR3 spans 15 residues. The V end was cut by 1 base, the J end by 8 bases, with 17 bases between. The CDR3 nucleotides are TGTGCCAGCAGTTTATTTAGGGGTGGGTTTCGGGGCTACACCTTC. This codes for CASSLFRGGFRGYTF.

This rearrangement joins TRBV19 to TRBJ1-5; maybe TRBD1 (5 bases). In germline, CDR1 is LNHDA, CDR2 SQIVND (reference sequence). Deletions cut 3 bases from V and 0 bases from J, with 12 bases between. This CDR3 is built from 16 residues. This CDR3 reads CASSIWKGVSNQPQHF. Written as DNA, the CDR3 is TGTGCCAGTAGTATCTGGAAAGGGGTTAGCAATCAGCCCCAGCATTTT.

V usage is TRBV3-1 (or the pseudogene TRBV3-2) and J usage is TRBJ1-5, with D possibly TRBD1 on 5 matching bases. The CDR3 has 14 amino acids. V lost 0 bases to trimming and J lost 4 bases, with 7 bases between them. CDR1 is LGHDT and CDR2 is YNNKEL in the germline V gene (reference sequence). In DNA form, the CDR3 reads TGTGCCAGCAGCCAAGATTCAGGGAATCAGCCCCAGCATTTT. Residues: CASSQDSGNQPQHF.

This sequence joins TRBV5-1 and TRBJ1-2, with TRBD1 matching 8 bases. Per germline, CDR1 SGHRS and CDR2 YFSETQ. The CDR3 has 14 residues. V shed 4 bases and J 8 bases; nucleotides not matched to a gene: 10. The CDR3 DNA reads TGCGCCAGCAGCACCGGACAGGGAACGGGCGGCTACACCTTC. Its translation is CASSTGQGTGGYTF.

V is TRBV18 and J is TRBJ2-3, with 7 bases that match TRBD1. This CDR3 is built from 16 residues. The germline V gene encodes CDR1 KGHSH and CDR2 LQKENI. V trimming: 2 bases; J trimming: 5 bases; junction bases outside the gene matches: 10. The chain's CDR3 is CASSPRGLVLGDTQYF. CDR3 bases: TGTGCCAGCTCACCAAGGGGGCTAGTTTTGGGAGATACGCAGTATTTT.

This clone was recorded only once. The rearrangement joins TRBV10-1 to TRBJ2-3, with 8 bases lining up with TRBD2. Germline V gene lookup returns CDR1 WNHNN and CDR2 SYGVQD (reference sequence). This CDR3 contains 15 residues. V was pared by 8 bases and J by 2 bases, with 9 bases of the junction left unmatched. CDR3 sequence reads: CASSGGTFTTDTQYF. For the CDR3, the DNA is TGCGCCAGCTCGGGGGGGACATTCACCACAGATACGCAGTATTTT.

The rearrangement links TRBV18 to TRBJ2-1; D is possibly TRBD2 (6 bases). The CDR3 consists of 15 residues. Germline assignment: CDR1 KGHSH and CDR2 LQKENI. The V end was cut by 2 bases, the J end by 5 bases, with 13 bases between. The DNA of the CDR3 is TGTGCCAGCTCACCAAGGGACTTTCAGGACAATGAGCAGTTCTTC. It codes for CASSPRDFQDNEQFF.